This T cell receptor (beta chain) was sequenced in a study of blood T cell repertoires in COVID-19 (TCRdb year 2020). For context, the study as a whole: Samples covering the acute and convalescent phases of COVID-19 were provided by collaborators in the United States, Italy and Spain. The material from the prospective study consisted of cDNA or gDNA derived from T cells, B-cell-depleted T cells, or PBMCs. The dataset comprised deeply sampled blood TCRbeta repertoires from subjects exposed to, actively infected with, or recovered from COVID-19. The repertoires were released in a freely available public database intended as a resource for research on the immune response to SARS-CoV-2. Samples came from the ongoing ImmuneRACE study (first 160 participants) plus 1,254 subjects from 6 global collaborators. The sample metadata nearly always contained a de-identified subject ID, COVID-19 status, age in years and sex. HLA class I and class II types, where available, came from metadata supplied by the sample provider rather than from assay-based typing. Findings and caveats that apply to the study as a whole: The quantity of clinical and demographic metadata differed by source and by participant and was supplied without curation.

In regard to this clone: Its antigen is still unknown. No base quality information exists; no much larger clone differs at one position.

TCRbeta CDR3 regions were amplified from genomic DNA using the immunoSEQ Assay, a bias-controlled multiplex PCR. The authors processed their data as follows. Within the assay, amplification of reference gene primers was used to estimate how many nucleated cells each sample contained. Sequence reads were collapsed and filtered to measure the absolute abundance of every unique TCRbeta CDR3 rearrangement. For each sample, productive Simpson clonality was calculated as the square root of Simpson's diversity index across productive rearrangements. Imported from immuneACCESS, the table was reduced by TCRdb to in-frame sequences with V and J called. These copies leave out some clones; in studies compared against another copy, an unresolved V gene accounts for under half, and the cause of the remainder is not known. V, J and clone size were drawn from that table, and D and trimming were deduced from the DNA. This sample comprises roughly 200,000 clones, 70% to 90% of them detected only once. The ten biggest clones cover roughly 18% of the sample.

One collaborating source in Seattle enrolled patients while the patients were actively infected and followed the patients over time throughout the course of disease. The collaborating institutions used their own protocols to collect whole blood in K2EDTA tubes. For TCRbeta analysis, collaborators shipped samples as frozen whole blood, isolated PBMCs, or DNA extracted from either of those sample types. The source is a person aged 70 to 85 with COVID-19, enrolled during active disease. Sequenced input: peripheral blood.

The base sequence is TGTGCCAGCAGCGGAACCCCCGCAATCGGACAGGGATCATACGAGCAGTACTTC. This yields the protein CASSGTPAIGQGSYEQYF. The chain joins TRBV5-4 to TRBJ2-7; TRBD1 aligns with 8 central bases. The CDR3 numbers 18 residues from cysteine through phenylalanine. Solely the CDR3 DNA is kept, with 54 bases framed from the first base. The V end gives up 4 bases and the J end 4 bases, leaving 19 bases in the junction not matched to a gene. According to the germline V gene (reference sequence), CDR1 reads SGHNT and CDR2 reads YYREEE.